This T cell receptor (beta chain) originates from a study of shared clonotypes between healthy human individuals. The CDR3 is made up of 14 amino acids. Germline V gene lookup returns CDR1 MNHEY and CDR2 SVGAGI. The ends were cut back, 0 bases at V and 5 bases at J, with 10 bases in the middle. Clones were sequenced by immunoSEQ multiplex PCR, and TCRdb holds only the in-frame ones, with some missing. The repertoire holds some 2.1 million clones, with roughly 95% as singletons. The chain joins TRBV6-5 to TRBJ1-2; D ambiguous. The sample taken for sequencing was naive CD4+ T cells sorted from blood. Subset denoted: CD45RA+ positively selected. This clonotype was sampled from a young man in good health. CDR3 sequence reads: CASSYSMGDYGYTF. The CDR3 DNA sequence: TGTGCCAGCAGTTACTCGATGGGCGATTATGGCTACACCTTC.